This entry lists 9 T cell receptor beta chains sequenced from one sample in a study of cytomegalovirus exposure and HLA in healthy donors. The PCR was carried out with 60 Vbeta primers and 13 Jbeta primers. Repertoires were generated with immunoSEQ multiplex PCR, while TCRdb's copy carries only in-frame clones and drops some. The sample yields around 150,000 clones, about 70% seen once. Sample: PBMCs. The receptors derive from a woman in her forties in good health and CMV-seropositive.

The CDR3 loop is CASSLVPDTEAFF. In DNA, the CDR3 is TGTGCCAGCAGCTTGGTGCCAGACACTGAAGCTTTCTTT. The chain employs TRBV5-6 and TRBJ1-1; D remains unclear. V was shortened by 0 bases and J by 3 bases, with 6 bases between the two germline ends. The CDR3 covers 13 residues. Germline V gene lookup returns CDR1 SGHDT and CDR2 YYEEEE.

This clone was counted between two and nine times. The V call is TRBV29-1, the J call TRBJ2-7; 10 bases match TRBD2. V trimming: 1 base; J trimming: 3 bases; junction bases outside the gene matches: 6. The V gene's germline CDR1 is SQVTM and CDR2 ANQGSEA. The CDR3 runs 15 residues. CDR3 nucleotide sequence: TGCAGCGTTGAAGGGGGGCGGACTAGCGGCTACGAGCAGTACTTC. Translating gives CSVEGGRTSGYEQYF.

V gene TRBV4-2 combines with J gene TRBJ2-5; TRBD2 might be the D (6 bases). Trimming took off 0 bases at V and 11 bases at J, with 16 bases between the two ends. The CDR3 sequence is 14 residues long. From germline, CDR1 is LGHNA and CDR2 YNFKEQ. CDR3 residues: CASSQDWRDREQYF. For the CDR3, the DNA is TGTGCCAGCAGCCAAGATTGGAGGGATCGAGAGCAGTACTTC.

The rearrangement uses TRBV9 and TRBJ2-1, with 10 bases matching TRBD2. CDR3 length: 15 residues. Germline CDR1 and CDR2: SGDLS and YYNGEE. J was trimmed by 5 bases and V by 3 bases; bases with no gene match: 5. DNA for the CDR3: TGTGCCAGCAGCGCTAGGACTAGCGGAAACAATGAGCAGTTCTTC. Its protein product is CASSARTSGNNEQFF.

This clone turned up a few times. This sequence joins TRBV5-1 and TRBJ2-7; TRBD1 aligns across 9 bases. CDR1 and CDR2 from the germline V gene are SGHRS and YFSETQ. After removal of 7 bases from V and 2 bases from J, the junction contained 7 bases not matched to a gene. The CDR3 has 14 residues. The CDR3 DNA is TGCGCCAGCCGCGGACAGGGGCCAACCTACGAGCAGTACTTC. Translating it yields CASRGQGPTYEQYF.

The genes are TRBV19 and TRBJ1-3; 7 bases are a match to TRBD1. Germline-derived CDR1 and CDR2 are LNHDA and SQIVND (reference sequence). The CDR3 totals 13 residues. The J segment lost 6 bases and the V segment lost 7 bases, leaving 6 bases of the junction unmatched. CDR3 sequence reads: CASKDRNSNTIYF. For the CDR3, the DNA is TGTGCCAGTAAGGACAGGAACTCAAACACCATATATTTT. Full variable domain (outside the CDR3, taken from reference TRBV19 and TRBJ1-3): DGGITQSPKYLFRKEGQNVTLSCEQNLNHDAMYWYRQDPGQGLRLIYYSQIVNDFQKGDIAEGYSVSREKKESFPLTVTSAQKNPTAFYLCASKDRNSNTIYFGEGSWLTVV.

The chain combines TRBV11-2 with TRBJ2-7, with 8 bases aligning to TRBD1. Unmatched junction bases numbered 7, after V lost 3 bases and J lost 3 bases. Germline V CDR1 and CDR2: SGHAT, FQNNGV. CDR3 length: 15 amino acids. The CDR3 sequence is CASSFDRDRGYEQYF. The CDR3 coding sequence is TGTGCCAGCAGCTTTGATCGTGACAGGGGCTACGAGCAGTACTTC.

V usage is TRBV6-5 and J usage is TRBJ2-1; possible D gene TRBD2, 6 bases. The germline V gene encodes CDR1 MNHEY and CDR2 SVGAGI. V was cut by 6 bases and J by 9 bases, with 21 bases left in between. There are 15 residues in the CDR3. The CDR3 spells CASRSPGGTTGEQFF. CDR3 sequence (DNA): TGTGCCAGCAGATCTCCCGGGGGAACTACAGGTGAGCAGTTCTTC.

This chain joins TRBV6-5 and TRBJ1-2; the D is unclear. V lost 2 bases, J lost 3 bases, and 10 bases lay in between. The length of the CDR3 is 14 residues. CDR1 is MNHEY, CDR2 SVGAGI, per germline. The CDR3 nucleotides are TGTGCCAGCAGTTACGGAGAGGGCCACTATGGCTACACCTTC. Residues: CASSYGEGHYGYTF.